The 19 T cell receptor beta chains in this list originate from one sample, sequenced in a study of blood T cell repertoires in COVID-19. Profiled with immunoSEQ multiplex PCR; TCRdb holds only in-frame clones, not every one. The sample lists approximately 210,000 clones; 75% to 85% were seen once. Sequencing used PBMCs or T cells enriched from blood (not recorded which). Receptors were obtained from a man in his forties who had recovered from COVID-19.

This rearrangement joins TRBV9 to TRBJ1-1, with D perhaps TRBD1 (5 bases). The V and J ends lost 3 bases and 2 bases respectively, with 14 bases between them. This CDR3 is 15 amino acids long. Germline CDR1 is SGDLS and CDR2 is YYNGEE. The DNA for the CDR3 is TGTGCCAGCAGCGGAAACCAGGGTGGAAACACTGAAGCTTTCTTT. The encoded protein is CASSGNQGGNTEAFF.

The chain recombines TRBV15 with TRBJ1-2; 7 bases are shared with TRBD1. The CDR3 length is 14 residues. The V gene's germline CDR1 is LNHNV and CDR2 YYDKDF (reference sequence). The V segment lost 11 bases and the J segment 8 bases; nucleotides outside the gene matches: 17. The DNA for the CDR3 is TGTGCCGTGCGGGAGGGGGCCACATCGCCCGGCTACACCTTC. Protein: CAVREGATSPGYTF.

V gene TRBV27 combines with J gene TRBJ2-2; a weak D match, TRBD2 (6 bases). CDR1 MNHEY and CDR2 SMNVEV come from the germline V gene (reference sequence). V lost 7 bases and J lost 1, with 19 bases in between. The CDR3 is made up of 17 amino acids. The CDR3 here is CASKAPPLAENTGELFF. The CDR3 coding sequence is TGTGCCAGCAAAGCCCCTCCCTTAGCGGAGAACACCGGGGAGCTGTTTTTT.

This chain links TRBV30 with TRBJ1-5; D is perhaps TRBD1 (6 bases). Between the trimmed V and J ends, which lost 1 base and 3 bases, there was a span of 7 bases. CDR3 size: 13 residues. CDR1 GTSNPN and CDR2 SVGIG come from the germline V gene (reference sequence). The CDR3 DNA follows: TGTGCCTGGAGTGGGACAGTCAATCAGCCCCAGCATTTT. It is translated as CAWSGTVNQPQHF.

This clone occurred a few times. The genes are TRBV27 and TRBJ1-1, with D perhaps TRBD1 (6 bases). The CDR3 is 14 amino acids. Germline V CDR1 and CDR2: MNHEY, SMNVEV (reference sequence). The V gene lost 5 bases and the J gene lost 3 bases, with 13 bases spanning the gap. CDR3 loop: CASSPQGYHTEAFF. The DNA of the CDR3 is TGTGCCAGCAGTCCCCAGGGGTACCACACTGAAGCTTTCTTT.

V gene TRBV19 combines with J gene TRBJ1-3, with D possibly being TRBD1 (6 bases). V was trimmed by 6 bases and J by 3 bases, leaving 15 bases between them. Germline assignment: CDR1 LNHDA and CDR2 SQIVND (reference sequence). The CDR3 covers 15 residues. The CDR3 DNA reads as TGTGCCAGTAGGTACCCACAGGGAGATGGAAACACCATATATTTT. Encoded protein: CASRYPQGDGNTIYF.

This chain joins TRBV12-3 or TRBV12-4 and TRBJ2-5; 7 bases are shared with TRBD1. The CDR3 is 13 amino acids. With 6 bases clipped from V and 5 bases from J, the junction kept 6 bases outside the gene matches. The CDR3 nucleotides are TGTGCCAGCAGCCTGACAGGGCCGGAGACCCAGTACTTC. It yields the protein CASSLTGPETQYF.

This rearrangement joins TRBV6-5 to TRBJ2-7, with a tentative D call TRBD1 (5 bases). The CDR3 extends over 14 amino acids. Germline V gene data show CDR1 as MNHEY and CDR2 as SVGAGI. V was clipped by 4 bases and J by 1 base, with 11 bases between them. CDR3 sequence: CASSFHRTSYEQYF. In DNA form, the CDR3 reads TGTGCCAGCAGTTTCCACAGGACATCCTACGAGCAGTACTTC.

The chain has TRBV2 and TRBJ2-1; tentatively, D is TRBD2 (5 bases). The CDR3 contains 14 residues. Germline V CDR1 and CDR2: SNHLY, FYNNEI. V was pared by 6 bases and J by 9 bases, with 18 bases between. The chain's CDR3 is CASRRPSNAGEQFF. The CDR3 nucleotides are TGTGCCAGCAGAAGGCCTAGTAATGCGGGTGAGCAGTTCTTC.

The chain couples TRBV2 to TRBJ1-2, with D perhaps TRBD1 (6 bases). Deletions cut 3 bases from V and 9 bases from J, with 20 bases between. This CDR3 comprises 15 residues. Germline values: CDR1 SNHLY, CDR2 FYNNEI. For the CDR3, the DNA is TGTGCCAGCAGTGATAGGAGTCCAGGGGAAAGGAGCTACACCTTC. This gives the protein CASSDRSPGERSYTF.

This clone was found a few times. The rearrangement joins TRBV15 to TRBJ2-6, with 11 bases aligning to TRBD1. CDR3 length equals 19 residues. Trimming at V came to 5 bases and at J to 0 bases, leaving 9 bases not matched to a gene. Germline V gives CDR1 LNHNV, CDR2 YYDKDF (reference sequence). CDR3 in amino acids: CATSVRTGTGGSGANVLTF. CDR3 nucleotide sequence: TGTGCCACCAGCGTACGTACCGGGACAGGGGGCTCTGGGGCCAACGTCCTGACTTTC.

This clone was recorded only once. This sequence joins TRBV7-9 and TRBJ1-2; possibly TRBD1 for D (5 bases). The CDR3 totals 12 residues. CDR1 SEHNR and CDR2 FQNEAQ come from the germline V gene (reference sequence). V lost 3 bases, J lost 6 bases, and 8 bases lay in between. In DNA, the CDR3 is TGTGCCAGCAGCTTGACAGCGAATGGCTACACCTTC. It translates to CASSLTANGYTF.

The J gene is TRBJ2-5, the V gene TRBV6-2 or TRBV6-3; D unclear. The germline gives CDR1 MNHEY, CDR2 SVGEGT. Trimming removed 4 bases from V and 4 bases from J, with 19 bases in between. The CDR3 runs to 16 residues. The CDR3 DNA reads TGTGCCAGCAGTTTCAACTCCTATCCAGCGCTAGAGACCCAGTACTTC. It is translated as CASSFNSYPALETQYF.

The chain combines TRBV24-1 with TRBJ1-5; possible D gene TRBD1, 6 bases. CDR3 length: 16 amino acids. V lost 3 bases and J lost 4, with 15 bases in between. Germline V gives CDR1 KGHDR, CDR2 SFDVKD. The CDR3 region is CATSDSRQEPNQPQHF. The CDR3 coding sequence is TGTGCCACCAGTGATAGCAGACAGGAACCGAATCAGCCCCAGCATTTT.

A single count supports this clone. This chain connects TRBV19 to TRBJ2-1, with 11 positions matching TRBD1. CDR1 is LNHDA, CDR2 SQIVND, per germline (reference sequence). After removal of 5 bases from V and 9 bases from J, the junction contained 6 bases not matched to a gene. This CDR3 has 14 residues. The CDR3: CASSLSGTGGEQFF. The CDR3, as DNA: TGTGCCAGTAGTTTATCCGGGACAGGGGGTGAGCAGTTCTTC.

The rearrangement uses TRBV19 and TRBJ2-5, with D possibly TRBD1 on 7 matching bases. V was shortened by 4 bases and J by 7 bases, with 16 bases between the two germline ends. This CDR3 is built from 14 residues. Germline V lookup: CDR1 LNHDA, CDR2 SQIVND (reference sequence). CDR3 nucleotide sequence: TGTGCCAGTAGTACGCAGGGGGGAAAAGGGACCCAGTACTTC. The encoded protein is CASSTQGGKGTQYF. The full variable domain, with the rest looked up from reference TRBV19 and TRBJ2-5, is DGGITQSPKYLFRKEGQNVTLSCEQNLNHDAMYWYRQDPGQGLRLIYYSQIVNDFQKGDIAEGYSVSREKKESFPLTVTSAQKNPTAFYLCASSTQGGKGTQYFGPGTRLLVL.

The rearrangement uses TRBV15 and TRBJ1-1; 10 bases agree with TRBD1. V lost 5 bases and J lost 3; bases outside the gene matches: 12. The germline V gene encodes CDR1 LNHNV and CDR2 YYDKDF (reference sequence). The CDR3 spans 17 residues. The CDR3 spells CATSSRDRGLLYTEAFF. As DNA, the CDR3 is TGTGCCACCAGCTCCCGGGACAGGGGATTACTGTACACTGAAGCTTTCTTT. Based on the CDR3 plus reference TRBV15 and TRBJ1-1, the full variable domain is DAMVIQNPRYQVTQFGKPVTLSCSQTLNHNVMYWYQQKSSQAPKLLFHYYDKDFNNEADTPDNFQSRRPNTSFCFLDIRSPGLGDTAMYLCATSSRDRGLLYTEAFFGQGTRLTVV.

The CDR3 here is CASSLRRQSTSTDTQYF. The DNA for the CDR3 is TGTGCCAGCAGTCTCCGGAGACAGTCAACTAGCACAGATACGCAGTATTTT. This chain connects TRBV9 to TRBJ2-3; D might be TRBD1 (5 bases). The CDR3 has 17 residues. Trimming left V 5 bases short and J 0 bases short, with 19 bases between. Germline CDR1 and CDR2: SGDLS and YYNGEE.

This chain connects TRBV12-5 to TRBJ1-6; perhaps TRBD1 as D (5 bases). The CDR3 totals 14 residues. Between the trimmed V and J ends, which lost 1 base and 9 bases, there was a span of 10 bases. Germline V gene data show CDR1 as LGHNT and CDR2 as FRNRAP. The CDR3 DNA sequence: TGTGCTAGTGGTTTGGGCCAGGGAAGTTCACCCCTCCACTTT. Translating gives CASGLGQGSSPLHF.